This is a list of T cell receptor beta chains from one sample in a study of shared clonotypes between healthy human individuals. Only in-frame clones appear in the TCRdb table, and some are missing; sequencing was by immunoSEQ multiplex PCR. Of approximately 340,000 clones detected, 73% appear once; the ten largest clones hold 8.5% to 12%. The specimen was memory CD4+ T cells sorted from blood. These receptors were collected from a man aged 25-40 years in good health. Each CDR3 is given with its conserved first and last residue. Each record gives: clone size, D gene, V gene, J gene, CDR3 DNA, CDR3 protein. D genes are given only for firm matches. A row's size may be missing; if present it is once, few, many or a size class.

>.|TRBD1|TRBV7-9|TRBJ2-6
TGTGCCAGCAGCTCCGCAGGGGGTTGGTCTGGGGCCAACGTCCTGACTTTC
CASSSAGGWSGANVLTF
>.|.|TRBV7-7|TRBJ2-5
TGTGCCAGCAGTTTACGACACTCGGGCGGGACCCAGTACTTC
CASSLRHSGGTQYF
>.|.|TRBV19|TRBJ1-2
TGTGCCAGTAGTTACGGAGTGCGTAGCTACACCTTC
CASSYGVRSYTF
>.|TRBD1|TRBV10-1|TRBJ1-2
TGCGCCAGCAGTGCCGGACAGGGGGCATTTGGGGGCTACACCTTC
CASSAGQGAFGGYTF
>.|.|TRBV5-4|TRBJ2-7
TGTGCCAGCAGCTACACCAGGGATCGCGAGCAGTACTTC
CASSYTRDREQYF
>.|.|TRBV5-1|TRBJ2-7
TGCGCCAGCAGCTTAGGCCTAGCGTCCTACGAGCAGTACTTC
CASSLGLASYEQYF
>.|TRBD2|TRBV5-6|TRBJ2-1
TGTGCCAGCAGCAGGGGACTAGCTATCAATGAGCAGTTCTTC
CASSRGLAINEQFF
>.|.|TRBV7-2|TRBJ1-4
TGTGCCAGCAGCTTAATGGGGTCCCAAGCTAATGAAAAACTGTTTTTT
CASSLMGSQANEKLFF
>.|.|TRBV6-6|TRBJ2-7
TGTGCCAGCAGTCGTCAAGGGGGGTCCTACGAGCAGTACTTC
CASSRQGGSYEQYF
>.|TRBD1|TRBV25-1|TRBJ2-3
TGTGCCAGCAGTGACCGGGACAGGCTCACAGATACGCAGTATTTT
CASSDRDRLTDTQYF
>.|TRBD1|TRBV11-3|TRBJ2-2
TGTGCCAGCAGCTCGCGAACAGGGGTGAACACCGGGGAGCTGTTTTTT
CASSSRTGVNTGELFF
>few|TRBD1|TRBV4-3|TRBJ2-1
TGCGCCAGCAGCCACAGTAACAGGGGCTCCTACAATGAGCAGTTCTTC
CASSHSNRGSYNEQFF
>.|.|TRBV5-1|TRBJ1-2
TGCGCCAGCAGCTTGGGACAAGGGAACTATGGCTACACCTTC
CASSLGQGNYGYTF
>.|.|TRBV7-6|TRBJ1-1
TGTGCCAGCAGCTTGTTTGCTCCTTCTGGGGGCGGCACTGAAGCTTTCTTT
CASSLFAPSGGGTEAFF
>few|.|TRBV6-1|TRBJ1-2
TGTGCCAGCAGTGAAGCCATTATCGGCTATGGCTACACCTTC
CASSEAIIGYGYTF
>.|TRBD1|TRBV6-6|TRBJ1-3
TGTGCCAGCAAATCCGGGACAGCGATTGGAAACACCATATATTTT
CASKSGTAIGNTIYF
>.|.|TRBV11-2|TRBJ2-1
TGTGCCAGCAGGATACGGAGCGGAAGCTACAATGAGCAGTTCTTC
CASRIRSGSYNEQFF
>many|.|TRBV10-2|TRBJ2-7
TGCGCCAGCAGGGACTTCAGCTCCTACGAGCAGTACTTC
CASRDFSSYEQYF
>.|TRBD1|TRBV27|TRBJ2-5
TGTGCCAGCAGTTTGAGACAGGGTTGGGAGACCCAGTACTTC
CASSLRQGWETQYF
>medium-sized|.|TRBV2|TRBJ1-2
TGTGCCAGCAGTGAAGTCGGGGACTACACCTTC
CASSEVGDYTF
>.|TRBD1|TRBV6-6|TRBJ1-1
TGTGCCAGCAGATCGTACCAGGGGGACGCTGAAGCTTTCTTT
CASRSYQGDAEAFF
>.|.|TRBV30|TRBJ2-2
TGTGCCTGGATGACAGCAACCGGGGAGCTGTTTTTT
CAWMTATGELFF
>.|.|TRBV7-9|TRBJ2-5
TGTGCCAGCAGCGCATCTAGGGGAGCGTGGGAGACCCAGTACTTC
CASSASRGAWETQYF
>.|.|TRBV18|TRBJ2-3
TGTGCCAGCTCACCACCACAGGGGAGGGCAGATACGCAGTATTTT
CASSPPQGRADTQYF
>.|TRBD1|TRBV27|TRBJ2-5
TGTGCCAGCAGTTTATCCGAGCCAGGGGGCCAAGAGACCCAGTACTTC
CASSLSEPGGQETQYF
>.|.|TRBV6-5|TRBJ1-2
TGTGCCAGCAGACCCGACAGGCCAGGGGGCTACACCTTC
CASRPDRPGGYTF
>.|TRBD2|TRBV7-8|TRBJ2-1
TGTGCCAGCAGCCTCGGACTAGCGACCTACAATGAGCAGTTCTTC
CASSLGLATYNEQFF
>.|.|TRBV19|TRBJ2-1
TGTGCCAGTAGTGTTGGGGCCAATGAGCAGTTCTTC
CASSVGANEQFF
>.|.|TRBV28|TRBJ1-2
TGTGCCAGCAGTTTATGGGAACAGGTCGCTACCTTC
CASSLWEQVATF
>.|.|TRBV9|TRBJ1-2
TGTGCCAGCACCGCCGCGTTAGTAAACTATGGCTACACCTTC
CASTAALVNYGYTF
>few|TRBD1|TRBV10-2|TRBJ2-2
TGCGCCAGCAGCCGGGACAGGAGAACGAACACCGGGGAGCTGTTTTTT
CASSRDRRTNTGELFF
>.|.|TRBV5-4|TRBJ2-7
TGTGCCAGCAGCGCGGGACAGAAGGACGAGCAGTACTTC
CASSAGQKDEQYF
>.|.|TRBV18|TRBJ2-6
TGTGCCAGCTCACCCATGAGGGCCCTAACTGGGGCCAACGTCCTGACTTTC
CASSPMRALTGANVLTF
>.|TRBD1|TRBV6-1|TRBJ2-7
TGTGCCAGCAGAATCCGGGACAGAGCCTACGAGCAGTACTTC
CASRIRDRAYEQYF
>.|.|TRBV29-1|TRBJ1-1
TGCAGCGTTGCCCCCGGTTGGGGGATGAACACTGAAGCTTTCTTT
CSVAPGWGMNTEAFF